Each of the 21 T cell receptor beta chains below was sequenced from the same sample in a study of blood T cell repertoires in COVID-19. Here immunoSEQ multiplex PCR was the method, and the copy in TCRdb shows in-frame clones only, minus some. The sample comprises fewer than 200,000 clones, roughly four fifths of which are singletons, and over 6% rests with the top ten. The sequenced sample consisted of peripheral blood. The receptors originated from an older woman with COVID-19, enrolled during active disease.

CDR3 coding DNA: TGTGCCAGCAGCTTCAGCGGCAGGACCCCCTCCTACGAGCAGTACTTC. Residues: CASSFSGRTPSYEQYF. This chain uses TRBV7-9 with TRBJ2-7; tentatively, D is TRBD2 (5 bases). CDR1 is SEHNR and CDR2 is FQNEAQ in the germline V gene (reference sequence). Trimming took 3 bases from V and 0 from J, leaving 15 bases between them. The CDR3 is 16 residues long.

The rearrangement links TRBV4-3 to TRBJ2-1; the D gene is possibly TRBD1 (5 bases). This CDR3 comprises 16 residues. Germline CDR1 reads LGHNA; CDR2 reads YSLEER. Between the trimmed V and J ends, which lost 4 bases and 5 bases, there was a span of 18 bases. The CDR3 nucleotides are TGCGCCAGCAGCCCTAATTCACCCTTAGGGGACAATGAGCAGTTCTTC. Translating it yields CASSPNSPLGDNEQFF.

This chain links TRBV29-1 with TRBJ2-7; 9 bases are shared with TRBD1. Losses at the gene ends were 4 bases for V and 0 bases for J; bases not matched to a gene: 4. The CDR3 spans 14 residues. The germline gives CDR1 SQVTM, CDR2 ANQGSEA. The chain's CDR3 is CSVGQGVRSYEQYF. CDR3 bases: TGCAGCGTTGGACAGGGGGTGCGCTCCTACGAGCAGTACTTC.

The rearrangement links TRBV5-1 to TRBJ1-1; D is unclear. The germline V and J ends were trimmed by 3 bases and 1 base, with 7 bases remaining between them. Germline-derived CDR1 and CDR2 are SGHRS and YFSETQ. CDR3 length equals 13 residues. CDR3 sequence (DNA): TGCGCCAGCAGCTCAAGCGGGAACACTGAAGCTTTCTTT. This codes for CASSSSGNTEAFF.

The chain employs TRBV5-5 and TRBJ2-3; possible D gene TRBD2, 6 bases. With 1 base removed from V and 1 base from J, the gap between germline ends came to 16 bases. Germline V gene sequence: CDR1 SGHKS, CDR2 YYEKEE (reference sequence). This CDR3 has 17 residues. CDR3: CASSLTLFGGGTDTQYF. The CDR3 DNA follows: TGTGCCAGCAGCTTGACCCTATTCGGCGGGGGCACAGATACGCAGTATTTT.

The chain recombines TRBV7-9 with TRBJ1-5; D remains unclear. The germline V and J ends were trimmed by 1 base and 5 bases, with 15 bases remaining between them. The CDR3 consists of 16 residues. Germline CDR1 reads SEHNR; CDR2 reads FQNEAQ (reference sequence). CDR3 in DNA: TGTGCCAGCAGCTTAGGCGGGTCTTCTTTGTATCAGCCCCAGCATTTT. Protein sequence: CASSLGGSSLYQPQHF.

CDR3 sequence reads: CASSDSAIHEQYF. Here the CDR3 DNA reads TGTGCCAGCAGTGACTCAGCTATCCACGAGCAGTACTTC. This chain uses TRBV6-4 with TRBJ2-7; no definite D call. V lost 0 bases and J lost 5, with 8 bases in between. The CDR3 covers 13 residues. Germline V lookup: CDR1 MRHNA, CDR2 SNTAGT.

This chain connects TRBV7-6 to TRBJ2-3; D might be TRBD1 (6 bases). This CDR3 spans 13 amino acids. Per germline, CDR1 SGHVS and CDR2 FNYEAQ. With 11 bases removed from V and 8 bases from J, the gap between germline ends came to 20 bases. The CDR3 DNA is TGTGCCTCCTCGCCGCTTAGACAGGCTACGCAGTATTTT. Residues: CASSPLRQATQYF.

The chain has TRBV28 and TRBJ1-5, with 12 bases fitting TRBD1. Losses at the gene ends were 0 bases for V and 10 bases for J; bases not matched to a gene: 4. Germline V gives CDR1 MDHEN, CDR2 SYDVKM. The CDR3 runs to 15 residues. CDR3 coding DNA: TGTGCCAGCAGTTTATGGGGACAGGGGGCGACCCCCCAGCATTTT. Protein: CASSLWGQGATPQHF.

The chain joins TRBV7-2 to TRBJ2-5; 11 bases align to TRBD2. V shed 3 bases, J shed 2 bases, and the junction held 2 bases outside the gene matches. The CDR3 is 15 amino acids. The V gene's germline CDR1 is SGHTA and CDR2 FQGNSA. The CDR3 spells CASSFRTSGQETQYF. The CDR3, as DNA: TGTGCCAGCAGCTTTCGGACTAGCGGGCAAGAGACCCAGTACTTC.

The chain has TRBV11-2 and TRBJ1-3; 8 bases are shared with TRBD1. The trim removed 2 bases at V and 6 bases at J, leaving 0 bases unmatched. Looked up from germline, CDR1 is SGHAT and CDR2 is FQNNGV. The CDR3 loop spans 13 amino acids. CDR3 coding DNA: TGTGCCAGCAGCTTACAGGGGGCAAACACCATATATTTT. Protein: CASSLQGANTIYF.

J is TRBJ1-1 and V is TRBV29-1; TRBD1 aligns across 8 bases. V dropped 7 bases and J dropped 1; count of bases not matched to a gene: 2. The CDR3 length is 12 residues. Germline CDR1 and CDR2: SQVTM and ANQGSEA. The chain's CDR3 is CSAGQENTEAFF. As DNA, the CDR3 is TGCAGCGCGGGACAGGAGAACACTGAAGCTTTCTTT. The complete variable domain, with remaining parts taken from reference TRBV29-1 and TRBJ1-1, reads SAVISQKPSRDICQRGTSLTIQCQVDSQVTMMFWYRQQPGQSLTLIATANQGSEATYESGFVIDKFPISRPNLTFSTLTVSNMSPEDSSIYLCSAGQENTEAFFGQGTRLTVV.

This clone was picked up a small number of times. The chain couples TRBV7-2 to TRBJ2-7; TRBD1 agrees at 10 bases. In germline, CDR1 is SGHTA, CDR2 FQGNSA. CDR3 length: 16 residues. Unmatched junction bases numbered 13, after V lost 5 bases and J lost 6 bases. CDR3 sequence reads: CASSPRPGQGTSEQYF. Here the CDR3 DNA reads TGTGCCAGCAGCCCGAGACCGGGACAGGGGACCAGCGAGCAGTACTTC.

The chain links TRBV9 to TRBJ2-7, with 9 positions matching TRBD1. Germline CDR1 reads SGDLS; CDR2 reads YYNGEE. The CDR3 runs 16 residues. Trimming took 3 bases from V and 5 from J; bases not matched to a gene: 12. The CDR3 DNA sequence: TGTGCCAGCAGCGAGTCTACCGGGACAGGGCAACACGAGCAGTACTTC. It specifies CASSESTGTGQHEQYF.

CDR3 DNA: TGTGCCAGCAGCCAAGGGTCAGACACTGAAGCTTTCTTT. Translation gives CASSQGSDTEAFF. The chain is built from TRBV3-1 (or the pseudogene TRBV3-2) and TRBJ1-1, with no clear D. V was pared by 1 base and J by 3 bases, with 6 bases between. In germline, CDR1 is LGHDT, CDR2 YNNKEL (reference sequence). The CDR3 runs to 13 residues.

The CDR3 is CASSYSLAGGNEQFF. The CDR3 region has the DNA TGTGCCAGCAGTTACTCCCTAGCGGGCGGGAATGAGCAGTTCTTC. The V call is TRBV6-6, the J call TRBJ2-1, with TRBD2 identical over 8 bases. From germline, CDR1 is MNHNY and CDR2 SVGAGI (reference sequence). This CDR3 contains 15 residues. V was clipped by 0 bases and J by 7 bases; unmatched bases: 5.

The chain uses TRBV5-1 and TRBJ1-5, with TRBD1 identical over 9 bases. CDR1 is SGHRS and CDR2 is YFSETQ in the germline V gene. This CDR3 spans 14 amino acids. Trimming at V came to 2 bases and at J to 4 bases, leaving 1 base not matched to a gene. CDR3 nucleotides: TGCGCCAGCAGCTTCGGACAGGGGAATCAGCCCCAGCATTTT. Its protein is CASSFGQGNQPQHF.

The sample holds a few counts of this clone. This sequence joins TRBV29-1 and TRBJ2-2, with TRBD2 matching over 8 bases. The CDR3 extends over 16 amino acids. CDR1 SQVTM and CDR2 ANQGSEA come from the germline V gene. V gave up 4 bases and J gave up 2 bases; unmatched junction bases: 9. This chain's CDR3 is CSVVYETSANTGELFF. The DNA for the CDR3 is TGCAGCGTTGTCTACGAGACTAGCGCTAACACCGGGGAGCTGTTTTTT.

This chain uses TRBV28 with TRBJ2-7, with 8 bases identical to TRBD1. The CDR3 consists of 14 residues. Germline trimming cut 6 bases from V and 5 bases from J; bases unmatched to any gene: 9. CDR1 MDHEN and CDR2 SYDVKM come from the germline V gene. The CDR3 region has the DNA TGTGCCAGCAGCCTTGGACAGGGCGAGAACGAGCAGTACTTC. Translation: CASSLGQGENEQYF.

This rearrangement joins TRBV2 to TRBJ2-2; weak D call: TRBD1 (5 bases). This CDR3 region has 13 residues. Germline values: CDR1 SNHLY, CDR2 FYNNEI. V was shortened by 7 bases and J by 5 bases, with 11 bases between the two germline ends. CDR3 sequence reads: CASKLTATGELFF. The CDR3 coding sequence is TGTGCCAGCAAGCTGACAGCAACCGGGGAGCTGTTTTTT.

The V gene is TRBV30, the J gene TRBJ1-3; 7 bases match TRBD1. The J segment lost 2 bases and the V segment lost 2 bases, leaving 3 bases of the junction unmatched. Germline CDR1 reads GTSNPN; CDR2 reads SVGIG (reference sequence). CDR3 length: 14 residues. The chain's CDR3 is CAWSLGTAGNTIYF. The CDR3 coding sequence is TGTGCCTGGAGTCTCGGGACAGCTGGAAACACCATATATTTT.